This is a list of T cell receptor beta chains from one sample in a study of control samples from healthy donors and cancer patients. TCRdb's table, derived via immunoSEQ multiplex PCR, lists solely in-frame clones and lacks some. The sample includes 110,000 to 150,000 clones, about nine tenths of them seen just once. Sequenced sample: blood. These receptors were taken from a man aged 25 to 40 in good health. The CDR3 runs from the conserved cysteine through the conserved F or W. Fields, in order: clone size, J gene, V gene, D gene, CDR3 protein, CDR3 DNA. D genes are given only for firm matches. A clone size is listed for some rows: how often the clone was seen (once, few, many), or a class if it is expanded.

clone size: NA
J gene: TRBJ2-2
V gene: TRBV5-1
D gene: TRBD1
CDR3 protein: CASSAGTGGGTGELFF
CDR3 DNA: TGCGCCAGCAGCGCCGGGACAGGGGGAGGAACCGGGGAGCTGTTTTTT

clone size: once
J gene: TRBJ2-4
V gene: TRBV5-8
D gene: TRBD1
CDR3 protein: CASSFRQGKNIQYF
CDR3 DNA: TGTGCCAGCAGCTTCCGACAGGGAAAAAACATTCAGTACTTC

clone size: once
J gene: TRBJ1-3
V gene: TRBV4-2
D gene: NA
CDR3 protein: CASSQDPAGARGNTIYF
CDR3 DNA: TGTGCCAGCAGCCAAGATCCGGCGGGGGCGCGGGGAAACACCATATATTTT

clone size: NA
J gene: TRBJ1-6
V gene: TRBV18
D gene: TRBD1
CDR3 protein: CASSLPQGGPLHF
CDR3 DNA: TGTGCCAGCTCACTCCCGCAGGGGGGGCCCCTCCACTTT

clone size: NA
J gene: TRBJ1-6
V gene: TRBV5-6
D gene: TRBD1
CDR3 protein: CASSLGQGNSPLHF
CDR3 DNA: TGTGCCAGCAGCTTGGGACAGGGCAATTCACCCCTCCACTTT

clone size: NA
J gene: TRBJ1-2
V gene: TRBV5-6
D gene: NA
CDR3 protein: CASSPLDAYGGYTF
CDR3 DNA: TGTGCCAGCAGCCCCTTGGACGCTTACGGTGGCTACACCTTC

clone size: once
J gene: TRBJ2-1
V gene: TRBV11-3
D gene: TRBD2
CDR3 protein: CASSWGTSGVNEQFF
CDR3 DNA: TGTGCCAGCAGCTGGGGGACTAGCGGGGTAAATGAGCAGTTCTTC

clone size: NA
J gene: TRBJ2-7
V gene: TRBV7-9
D gene: NA
CDR3 protein: CASSPDTYEQYF
CDR3 DNA: TGTGCCAGCAGTCCGGACACCTACGAGCAGTACTTC

clone size: NA
J gene: TRBJ1-5
V gene: TRBV4-2
D gene: NA
CDR3 protein: CASSQGEGNQPQHF
CDR3 DNA: TGTGCCAGCAGCCAAGGGGAAGGGAATCAGCCCCAGCATTTT

clone size: NA
J gene: TRBJ2-2
V gene: TRBV7-6
D gene: NA
CDR3 protein: CASSLEAGVGELFF
CDR3 DNA: TGTGCCAGCAGCTTAGAGGCGGGCGTTGGGGAGCTGTTTTTT

clone size: NA
J gene: TRBJ2-2
V gene: TRBV7-9
D gene: NA
CDR3 protein: CASIQRTGELFF
CDR3 DNA: TGTGCCAGCATCCAAAGGACCGGGGAGCTGTTTTTT

clone size: NA
J gene: TRBJ2-1
V gene: TRBV24-1
D gene: TRBD2
CDR3 protein: CATSDPGTSGRSPNEQFF
CDR3 DNA: TGTGCCACCAGTGACCCTGGGACTAGCGGGAGGAGTCCCAATGAGCAGTTCTTC

clone size: NA
J gene: TRBJ2-2
V gene: TRBV6-5
D gene: NA
CDR3 protein: CASTLGPRNTGELFF
CDR3 DNA: TGTGCCAGCACTCTCGGCCCACGTAACACCGGGGAGCTGTTTTTT

clone size: NA
J gene: TRBJ2-5
V gene: TRBV7-2
D gene: NA
CDR3 protein: CASSLLGSAGWETQYF
CDR3 DNA: TGTGCCAGCAGCTTACTCGGCTCGGCGGGCTGGGAGACCCAGTACTTC

clone size: NA
J gene: TRBJ1-5
V gene: TRBV6-2/TRBV6-3
D gene: NA
CDR3 protein: CASSHSGQGGNQPQHF
CDR3 DNA: TGTGCCAGCAGTCACTCCGGGCAGGGTGGCAATCAGCCCCAGCATTTT

clone size: NA
J gene: TRBJ2-1
V gene: TRBV7-2
D gene: TRBD2
CDR3 protein: CASSTSGGYNEQFF
CDR3 DNA: TGTGCCAGCAGCACTAGCGGGGGGTACAATGAGCAGTTCTTC

clone size: NA
J gene: TRBJ2-3
V gene: TRBV27
D gene: NA
CDR3 protein: CASSGGGEDTDTQYF
CDR3 DNA: TGTGCCAGCAGTGGAGGGGGGGAGGACACAGATACGCAGTATTTT

clone size: NA
J gene: TRBJ2-5
V gene: TRBV19
D gene: NA
CDR3 protein: CASGTGLQETQYF
CDR3 DNA: TGTGCCAGTGGCACGGGCCTCCAAGAGACCCAGTACTTC

clone size: NA
J gene: TRBJ2-7
V gene: TRBV4-3
D gene: NA
CDR3 protein: CASSKGAGAHEQYF
CDR3 DNA: TGCGCCAGCAGCAAGGGAGCGGGTGCCCACGAGCAGTACTTC

clone size: NA
J gene: TRBJ2-7
V gene: TRBV19
D gene: NA
CDR3 protein: CASSIGPLGYEQYF
CDR3 DNA: TGTGCCAGTAGTATTGGTCCCTTGGGGTACGAGCAGTACTTC

clone size: NA
J gene: TRBJ2-2
V gene: TRBV7-3
D gene: NA
CDR3 protein: CASSLTTRTGELFF
CDR3 DNA: TGTGCCAGCAGCTTGACTACCCGAACCGGGGAGCTGTTTTTT

clone size: NA
J gene: TRBJ1-5
V gene: TRBV5-6
D gene: NA
CDR3 protein: CASSSRGWSQPQHF
CDR3 DNA: TGTGCCAGCAGCTCCAGGGGTTGGAGTCAGCCCCAGCATTTT

clone size: NA
J gene: TRBJ2-3
V gene: TRBV7-3
D gene: TRBD2
CDR3 protein: CASSLMGSGGTDTQYF
CDR3 DNA: TGTGCCAGCAGCTTAATGGGTAGCGGGGGCACAGATACGCAGTATTTT

clone size: NA
J gene: TRBJ1-6
V gene: TRBV21-1
D gene: NA
CDR3 protein: CASSNTGRSYNSPLHF
CDR3 DNA: TGTGCCAGCAGCAACACAGGGAGGTCCTATAATTCACCCCTCCACTTT

clone size: NA
J gene: TRBJ1-5
V gene: TRBV24-1
D gene: NA
CDR3 protein: CATSGSGVGQPQHF
CDR3 DNA: TGTGCCACCAGTGGTTCTGGGGTGGGTCAGCCCCAGCATTTT

clone size: NA
J gene: TRBJ2-1
V gene: TRBV9
D gene: TRBD2
CDR3 protein: CASTEGGISYNEQFF
CDR3 DNA: TGTGCCAGCACGGAGGGAGGGATTTCCTACAATGAGCAGTTCTTC

clone size: NA
J gene: TRBJ1-6
V gene: TRBV4-3
D gene: NA
CDR3 protein: CASSQDLHADVGSPLHF
CDR3 DNA: TGCGCCAGCAGCCAAGACCTCCATGCGGACGTGGGGTCACCCCTCCACTTT

clone size: NA
J gene: TRBJ2-7
V gene: TRBV30
D gene: TRBD2
CDR3 protein: CAWSVRLAGGEQYF
CDR3 DNA: TGTGCCTGGAGTGTCCGACTAGCGGGGGGCGAGCAGTACTTC

clone size: NA
J gene: TRBJ2-7
V gene: TRBV7-9
D gene: NA
CDR3 protein: CASSFSRGSSSYEQYF
CDR3 DNA: TGTGCCAGCAGCTTTTCACGGGGGTCGAGCTCCTACGAGCAGTACTTC

clone size: NA
J gene: TRBJ1-5
V gene: TRBV18
D gene: NA
CDR3 protein: CASSHDTSNQPQHF
CDR3 DNA: TGTGCCAGCTCCCACGACACAAGCAATCAGCCCCAGCATTTT

clone size: NA
J gene: TRBJ1-6
V gene: TRBV6-2/TRBV6-3
D gene: NA
CDR3 protein: CASSDHRGFYNSPLHF
CDR3 DNA: TGTGCCAGCAGTGACCATCGGGGCTTCTATAATTCACCCCTCCACTTT

clone size: NA
J gene: TRBJ2-7
V gene: TRBV5-1
D gene: TRBD1
CDR3 protein: CASSWGQTYEQYF
CDR3 DNA: TGCGCCAGCAGCTGGGGACAGACCTACGAGCAGTACTTC

clone size: NA
J gene: TRBJ1-5
V gene: TRBV7-9
D gene: NA
CDR3 protein: CASSLQGNQPQHF
CDR3 DNA: TGTGCCAGCAGCCTCCAGGGGAATCAGCCCCAGCATTTT

clone size: NA
J gene: TRBJ2-3
V gene: TRBV9
D gene: NA
CDR3 protein: CASSVVPSSTDTQYF
CDR3 DNA: TGTGCCAGCAGCGTAGTACCTAGCAGCACAGATACGCAGTATTTT

clone size: NA
J gene: TRBJ2-3
V gene: TRBV11-3
D gene: TRBD2
CDR3 protein: CASSQAAGRGDTQYF
CDR3 DNA: TGTGCCAGCAGCCAGGCGGCGGGGAGGGGAGATACGCAGTATTTT

clone size: NA
J gene: TRBJ2-7
V gene: TRBV3-1/TRBV3-2
D gene: TRBD2
CDR3 protein: CASSQGTSGRLSEQYF
CDR3 DNA: TGTGCCAGCAGCCAAGGGACTAGCGGGAGGTTGAGCGAGCAGTACTTC

clone size: NA
J gene: TRBJ2-1
V gene: TRBV24-1
D gene: NA
CDR3 protein: CATSDLQQGRSNEQFF
CDR3 DNA: TGTGCCACCAGTGATTTGCAGCAGGGAAGGAGCAATGAGCAGTTCTTC

clone size: NA
J gene: TRBJ1-4
V gene: TRBV11-2
D gene: NA
CDR3 protein: CASSSPGQGPEEKLFF
CDR3 DNA: TGTGCCAGCAGCTCACCAGGGCAGGGCCCTGAGGAAAAACTGTTTTTT